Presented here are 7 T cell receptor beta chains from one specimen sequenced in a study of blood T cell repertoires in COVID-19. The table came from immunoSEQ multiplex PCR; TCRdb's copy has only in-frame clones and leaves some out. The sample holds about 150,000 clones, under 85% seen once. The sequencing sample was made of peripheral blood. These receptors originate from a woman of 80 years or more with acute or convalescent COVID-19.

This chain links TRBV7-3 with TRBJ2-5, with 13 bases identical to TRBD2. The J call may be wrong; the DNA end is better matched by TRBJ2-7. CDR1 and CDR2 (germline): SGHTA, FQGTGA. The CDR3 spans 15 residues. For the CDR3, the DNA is TGTGCCAGCAGTCCCGGACTAGCGGGAGATGACGAGCAGTACTTC. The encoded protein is CASSPGLAGDDEQYF.

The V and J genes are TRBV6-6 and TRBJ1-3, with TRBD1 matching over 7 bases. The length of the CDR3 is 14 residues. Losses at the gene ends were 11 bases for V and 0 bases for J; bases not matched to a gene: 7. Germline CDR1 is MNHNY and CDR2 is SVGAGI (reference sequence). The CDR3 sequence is CAVQGQSSGNTIYF. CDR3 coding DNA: TGTGCCGTCCAGGGACAGAGCTCTGGAAACACCATATATTTT.

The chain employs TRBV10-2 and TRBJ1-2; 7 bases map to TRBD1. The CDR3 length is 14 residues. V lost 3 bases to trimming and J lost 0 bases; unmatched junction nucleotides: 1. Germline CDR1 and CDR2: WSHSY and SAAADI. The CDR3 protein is CASSDTGANYGYTF. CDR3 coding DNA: TGCGCCAGCAGTGATACAGGGGCTAACTATGGCTACACCTTC.

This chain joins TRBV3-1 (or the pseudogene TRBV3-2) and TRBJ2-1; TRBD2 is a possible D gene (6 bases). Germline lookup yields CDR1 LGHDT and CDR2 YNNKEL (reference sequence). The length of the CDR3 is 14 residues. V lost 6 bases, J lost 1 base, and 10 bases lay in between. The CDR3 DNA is TGTGCCAGCAGACATAGCGGTTCCTACAATGAGCAGTTCTTC. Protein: CASRHSGSYNEQFF.

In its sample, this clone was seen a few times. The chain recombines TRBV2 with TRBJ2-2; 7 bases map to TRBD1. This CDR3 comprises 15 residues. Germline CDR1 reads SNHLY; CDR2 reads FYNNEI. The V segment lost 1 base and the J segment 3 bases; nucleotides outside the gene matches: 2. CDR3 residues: CASSEVGQYTGELFF. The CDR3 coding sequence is TGTGCCAGCAGTGAAGTGGGACAGTACACCGGGGAGCTGTTTTTT.

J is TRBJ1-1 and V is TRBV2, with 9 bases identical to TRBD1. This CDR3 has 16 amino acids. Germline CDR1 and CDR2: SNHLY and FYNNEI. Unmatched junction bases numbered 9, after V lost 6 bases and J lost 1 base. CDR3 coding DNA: TGTGCCAGCAGGTCTACAGGGGGCGCTGGGAACACTGAAGCTTTCTTT. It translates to CASRSTGGAGNTEAFF. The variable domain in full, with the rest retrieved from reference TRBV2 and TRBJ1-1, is EPEVTQTPSHQVTQMGQEVILRCVPISNHLYFYWYRQILGQKVEFLVSFYNNEISEKSEIFDDQFSVERPDGSNFTLKIRSTKLEDSAMYFCASRSTGGAGNTEAFFGQGTRLTVV.

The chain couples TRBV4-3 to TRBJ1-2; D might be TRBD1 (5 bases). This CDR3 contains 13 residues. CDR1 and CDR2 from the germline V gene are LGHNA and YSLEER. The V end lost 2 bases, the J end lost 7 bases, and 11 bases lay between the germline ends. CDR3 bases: TGCGCCAGCAGCCAACAGGGTTCTGGTGGCTACACCTTC. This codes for CASSQQGSGGYTF.